Listed here is a single T cell receptor beta chain. Its antigen is currently unknown. The sample comes from a study of shared clonotypes between healthy human individuals. For the study at large: In total, the donors were two women and a few men aged 18 to 49. Each donor contributed plates that comprised three CD4 naive, three CD4 memory, two CD8 naive and one CD8 memory. The study, taken as a whole, reports: Non-shared clonotypes displayed generation probabilities falling below those of clonotypes present in all four donors. Among the subsets, naive ones generally showed larger estimated richness than memory ones.

The germline gives CDR1 ENHRY, CDR2 SYGVKD. Trimming pared 10 bases from V and 8 bases from J, leaving 17 bases between. This CDR3 has 13 residues. Some clones are missing from TCRdb's copy, which holds only in-frame ones; the method was immunoSEQ multiplex PCR. The sample consists of 1 million to 1.3 million clones, around 82% of them appearing once. The clonotype comes from a man younger than 30 in good health. Some clones in this sample may be carry-over from other donors' samples. V gene TRBV10-3 combines with J gene TRBJ1-4; D unclear. Source material: memory CD4+ T cells from PBMCs. Subset: CD45RA-negative fraction. The CDR3 region is CATLVGIGEKLFF. The CDR3, as DNA: TGTGCCACCCTGGTTGGGATTGGGGAAAAACTGTTTTTT.